The rows below give T cell receptor beta chains drawn from one sample of a study. TCRdb recomputed calls from the 5' RACE reads with MiXCR, one row per CDR3 protein. This table holds 40,000 to 65,000 distinct CDR3 sequences, more than 20% found once. What was sequenced was tumor-infiltrating naive CD4+ T cells sorted from the breast tumor. The receptor set was obtained from a female donor with breast cancer. The CDR3 runs from the conserved cysteine through the conserved F or W. D genes are given only for firm matches. Not all rows give a size; the values are once, few, many and, for expanded clones, a class.

j_call clone_size d_call v_call cdr3_nt cdr3_aa
TRBJ2-7 NA NA TRBV20-1 TGCAGTGCCTCTGGACGGGTGGGTGGCGTGGACGAGCAGTACTTC CSASGRVGGVDEQYF
TRBJ1-2 NA NA TRBV5-1 TGCGCCAGCAGCTTGACTGGGTCTTATGGCTACACCTTC CASSLTGSYGYTF
TRBJ2-4 few TRBD2 TRBV29-1 TGCAGCGTTGAAGGGGGGACTAGTTCGGCCGGCCAAAACATTCAGTACTTC CSVEGGTSSAGQNIQYF
TRBJ2-3 NA TRBD2 TRBV9 TGTGCCAGCAAAACTAGCGGGAGTCCAACGCAGTATTTT CASKTSGSPTQYF
TRBJ2-7 few TRBD2 TRBV5-1 TGCGCCAGCAGCTTTCGACTAGCGAAGTCCTACGAGCAGTACTTC CASSFRLAKSYEQYF
TRBJ2-5 few NA TRBV6-5 TGTGCCAGCAGTTACTCTCGGTGGGAGACCCAGTACTTC CASSYSRWETQYF
TRBJ1-2 few TRBD1 TRBV7-2 TGTGCCAGCAGCTTGGAACCCGGGACAGTTGGGGGCTACACCTTC CASSLEPGTVGGYTF
TRBJ1-5 NA NA TRBV5-1 TGCGCCAGCAGCTTGGAAGGGGGGGGTCAGCCCCAGCATTTT CASSLEGGGQPQHF
TRBJ1-2 NA NA TRBV28 TGTGCCAGCAGTGCCTCCGATGGGGGGGTCTATGGCTACACCTTC CASSASDGGVYGYTF
TRBJ1-5 NA NA TRBV20-1 TGCAGTGCCATCCGATTCAGGGGTAGGGATAGCAATCAGCCCCAGCATTTT CSAIRFRGRDSNQPQHF
TRBJ1-1 NA TRBD1 TRBV12-3/TRBV12-4 TGTGCCAGCAGGGATCGACAGGGACGTGAAGCTTTCTTT CASRDRQGREAFF
TRBJ1-1 NA NA TRBV12-3/TRBV12-4 TGTGCCAGCAGCCGGGCCTCGAACACTGAAGCTTTCTTT CASSRASNTEAFF
TRBJ2-3 many NA TRBV5-1 TGCGCCAGCAGCTTTGGCAGCTCGGATACGCAGTATTTT CASSFGSSDTQYF
TRBJ1-1 few TRBD1 TRBV5-1 TGCGCCAGCAGCGCCGGGACAGGCAACACTGAAGCTTTCTTT CASSAGTGNTEAFF
TRBJ1-2 NA NA TRBV20-1 TGCAGTGCTAGTATGGGTGTGGATGGCTACACCTTC CSASMGVDGYTF
TRBJ2-5 NA TRBD2 TRBV11-1 TGTGCCAGCAGCTCTAGCGGGAGCGGATGGGAGACCCAGTACTTC CASSSSGSGWETQYF
TRBJ2-3 NA NA TRBV20-1 TGCAGTGCTAGAGAGAGCACAGATACGCAGTATTTT CSARESTDTQYF
TRBJ2-7 few NA TRBV4-1 TGCGCCAGCAGCCGAGGGTCCAGCTCCTACGAGCAGTACTTC CASSRGSSSYEQYF
TRBJ2-7 many TRBD2 TRBV29-1 TGCAGCGTTCAAATAGCGGGACTATACGAGCAGTACTTC CSVQIAGLYEQYF
TRBJ1-2 medium-sized NA TRBV6-5 TGTGCCAGCAGTTCGCAGGGAGGATATAGCTATGGCTACACCTTC CASSSQGGYSYGYTF
TRBJ1-2 many NA TRBV6-5 TGTGCCAGCAGTCCAGCAAGTGGGGACGGAGGGGGCTACACCTTC CASSPASGDGGGYTF
TRBJ2-7 NA TRBD1 TRBV4-1 TGCGCCAGCAGCCAAGACAGCGGCAGGGGGATCTACGAGCAGTACTTC CASSQDSGRGIYEQYF
TRBJ2-1 few NA TRBV5-1 TGCGCCAGCAGCTTTTCATCAGCGTACTCCTACAATGAGCAGTTCTTC CASSFSSAYSYNEQFF
TRBJ2-2 NA NA TRBV4-3 TGCGCCAGCAGCCGGACGACCGGGGAGCTGTTTTTT CASSRTTGELFF
TRBJ1-2 many NA TRBV5-1 TGCGCCAGCAGCGGTGGGACAAGGTCCTATGGCTACACCTTC CASSGGTRSYGYTF
TRBJ1-2 few NA TRBV12-3/TRBV12-4 TGTGCCAGCAGTCAAGGGGTTCGCTATGGCTACACCTTC CASSQGVRYGYTF
TRBJ2-7 NA NA TRBV4-1 TGCGCCAGCAGCCAAAGGGACTTCCTATCCCGTCCCTACGAGCAGTACTTC CASSQRDFLSRPYEQYF
TRBJ2-1 NA TRBD2 TRBV28 TGTGCCATCAATGGACTAGCGGGATACAATGAGCAGTTCTTC CAINGLAGYNEQFF